This T cell receptor (beta chain) originates from a study of shared clonotypes between healthy human individuals. About the study: Contributing individuals were a couple of females and three males aged 18 to 49.

This CDR3 comprises 20 residues. Losses at the gene ends were 3 bases for V and 7 bases for J; bases not matched to a gene: 25. CDR1 MDHEN and CDR2 SYDVKM come from the germline V gene. The method was immunoSEQ multiplex PCR; TCRdb's version includes in-frame clones alone and lacks a portion of them. The sample has about 2.2 million clones, roughly 91% seen once. General study points: The sharing of about 5% of naive CD4 clonotypes was seen across a handful of donors.

This clone was observed once. Its antigen is undetermined. The naive CD8 fraction comprised CD45RO-negative cells positively selected for CCR7 and excluded terminally differentiated effector memory CD45RA+ cells. The sample taken for sequencing was naive CD8+ T cells from PBMCs. This receptor was obtained from a man aged 18 to 29 in good health. Some clones in this sample may be carry-over from other donors' samples. This sequence joins TRBV28 and TRBJ1-2; 8 nucleotides match TRBD1. The CDR3 protein is CASSFFEDLVRTGKNSGYTF. The DNA for the CDR3 is TGTGCCAGCAGTTTTTTTGAGGATTTGGTTCGGACAGGGAAGAATTCTGGCTACACCTTC.